This TCR beta chain was retrieved from a study of T cell responses to AZD1222 COVID-19 vaccine. The germline CDR1 and CDR2 sequences are SNHLY and FYNNEI. The CDR3 totals 12 residues. Trimming left V 7 bases short and J 8 bases short, with 14 bases between. This table comes from immunoSEQ multiplex PCR, and its TCRdb copy is limited to in-frame clones, with some not included. The repertoire holds about 140,000 clones, about nine tenths seen once, with approximately 4.5% in the top ten. V gene TRBV2 combines with J gene TRBJ1-2; TRBD1 might be the D (6 bases). The clonotype comes from an adult in good health. Sequences were derived from peripheral blood, sampled on day 0 of AZD1222 vaccination. Written as DNA, the CDR3 is TGTGCCAGCAAACAAGACCAGGGGGGCTACACCTTC. Its protein product is CASKQDQGGYTF.